The 27 T cell receptor beta chains below were found in one sample sequenced in a study of cytomegalovirus exposure and HLA in healthy donors. Primers included in the PCR were 60 Vbeta and 13 Jbeta primers. The data were produced by immunoSEQ multiplex PCR, yet TCRdb's version contains in-frame clones alone and is incomplete. The sample lists some 110,000 clones, over 70% seen once, with about 2.2% in the top ten. Sequenced material: PBMCs. All receptors derive from a young man in good health and CMV-seronegative.

This clone was recorded once. V and J are TRBV5-4 and TRBJ2-5, with D possibly being TRBD1 (5 bases). CDR1 and CDR2 from the germline V gene are SGHNT and YYREEE (reference sequence). The CDR3 has 15 residues. Trimming stripped 1 base from V and 4 bases from J, with 14 bases between. CDR3 in amino acids: CASSLPSRQLETQYF. The CDR3 bases are TGTGCCAGCAGCTTGCCCTCGCGACAGCTAGAGACCCAGTACTTC.

The chain carries TRBV7-2 and TRBJ2-2; no clear D gene. This CDR3 region has 15 residues. V dropped 4 bases and J dropped 7 bases, with 16 bases sitting between them. Germline assignment: CDR1 SGHTA and CDR2 FQGNSA. The CDR3, as DNA: TGTGCCAGCAGCTCTGCGGTCGGGTCTAACGGGGAGCTGTTTTTT. Protein: CASSSAVGSNGELFF.

The chain joins TRBV7-9 to TRBJ2-7; D may be TRBD1 (5 bases). The CDR3 has 17 residues. Trimming stripped 3 bases from V and 4 bases from J, with 22 bases between. CDR1 and CDR2 (germline): SEHNR, FQNEAQ (reference sequence). CDR3 DNA: TGTGCCAGCAGCTTCCCCCCTTCAGGTCACAGGAAATACGAGCAGTACTTC. As protein: CASSFPPSGHRKYEQYF.

This sequence joins TRBV5-5 and TRBJ1-3; weak D call: TRBD1 (5 bases). V lost 4 bases and J 1 base, leaving 18 bases between the germline ends. Germline values: CDR1 SGHKS, CDR2 YYEKEE (reference sequence). There are 17 residues in the CDR3. The CDR3 loop reads CASSPFWGLRSGNTIYF. The CDR3 region has the DNA TGTGCCAGCAGCCCCTTTTGGGGACTGAGATCTGGAAACACCATATATTTT.

The rearrangement links TRBV15 to TRBJ2-5, with D tentatively TRBD1 (5 bases). V was pared by 1 base and J by 10 bases, with 13 bases between. The CDR3 contains 13 residues. Per germline, CDR1 LNHNV and CDR2 YYDKDF (reference sequence). CDR3 sequence: CATSRGGDVDQYF. The CDR3 DNA is TGTGCCACCAGCAGAGGGGGCGACGTGGACCAGTACTTC. Filled out from reference TRBV15 and TRBJ2-5, the complete variable domain reads DAMVIQNPRYQVTQFGKPVTLSCSQTLNHNVMYWYQQKSSQAPKLLFHYYDKDFNNEADTPDNFQSRRPNTSFCFLDIRSPGLGDTAMYLCATSRGGDVDQYFGPGTRLLVL.

The V call is TRBV27, the J call TRBJ2-1, with TRBD2 matching 7 bases. V dropped 2 bases and J dropped 5; count of bases not matched to a gene: 6. This CDR3 spans 15 amino acids. CDR1 and CDR2 from the germline V gene are MNHEY and SMNVEV (reference sequence). CDR3 sequence: CASSLGRVRNNEQFF. CDR3 DNA sequence: TGTGCCAGCAGTTTAGGGAGGGTTAGAAACAATGAGCAGTTCTTC.

The table lists this clone with a few counts. The chain has TRBV19 and TRBJ2-3, with a tentative D call TRBD2 (6 bases). V gave up 5 bases and J gave up 4 bases, with 13 bases separating them. Germline V gene sequence: CDR1 LNHDA, CDR2 SQIVND (reference sequence). The CDR3 runs to 14 residues. The CDR3 DNA reads TGTGCCAGTAGTGGAACGGGAGAGGCAGATACGCAGTATTTT. Translation: CASSGTGEADTQYF.

The chain uses TRBV7-6 and TRBJ2-7, with 7 bases fitting TRBD1. The CDR3 has 15 amino acids. The germline gives CDR1 SGHVS, CDR2 FNYEAQ. J was trimmed by 0 bases and V by 4 bases; bases with no gene match: 6. CDR3 DNA: TGTGCCAGCAGCTCCCGACAGGGCGCCTCCTACGAGCAGTACTTC. Its translation is CASSSRQGASYEQYF. Together with reference TRBV7-6 and TRBJ2-7, the CDR3 gives the full variable domain: GAGVSQSPRYKVTKRGQDVALRCDPISGHVSLYWYRQALGQGPEFLTYFNYEAQQDKSGLPNDRFSAERPEGSISTLTIQRTEQRDSAMYRCASSSRQGASYEQYFGPGTRLTVT.

The CDR3 reads CASSFTGSNYGYTF. The CDR3 DNA reads TGTGCCAGCAGCTTTACAGGGTCAAACTATGGCTACACCTTC. The chain joins TRBV5-4 to TRBJ1-2; D possibly corresponds to TRBD1 (6 bases). The germline V and J ends were trimmed by 2 bases and 2 bases, with 10 bases remaining between them. CDR3 length: 14 residues. Germline V gene data show CDR1 as SGHNT and CDR2 as YYREEE (reference sequence).

The CDR3 DNA reads TGTGCCAGCACCCTAGGGGATCCCACCGGGGAGCTGTTTTTT. Its protein product is CASTLGDPTGELFF. V is TRBV5-4 and J is TRBJ2-2; D is perhaps TRBD1 (5 bases). The CDR3 has 14 residues. CDR1 SGHNT and CDR2 YYREEE come from the germline V gene (reference sequence). The V gene lost 6 bases and the J gene lost 4 bases, with 13 bases spanning the gap.

As for this clone: Compared with germline, one end of the junction differs, possibly owing to a read error. The V call is TRBV4-1, the J call TRBJ2-3, with 8 bases identical to TRBD2. The CDR3 covers 16 residues. CDR1 MGHRA and CDR2 YSYEKL come from the germline V gene. The CDR3 protein is CASSQASGWGTDAQYF. In nucleotides, the CDR3 is TGCGCCAGCAGCCAAGCTAGCGGGTGGGGTACAGATGCGCAGTATTTT.

Worth noting for this clone: Other nucleotide sequences from this sample produce the same CDR3. The V and J genes are TRBV29-1 and TRBJ1-1; D gene unclear. V gave up 3 bases and J gave up 4 bases, with 6 bases separating them. The CDR3 is 11 residues long. Germline V CDR1 and CDR2: SQVTM, ANQGSEA. CDR3 in DNA: TGCAGCGTTGATCGGGGCACTGAAGCTTTCTTT. Translating gives CSVDRGTEAFF.

V is TRBV29-1 and J is TRBJ2-7, with D unclear. The CDR3 is 14 residues long. CDR1 SQVTM and CDR2 ANQGSEA come from the germline V gene. V was shortened by 1 base and J by 5 bases, with 15 bases between the two germline ends. CDR3 bases: TGCAGCGTTGAAGCCCGAGGAAAACCCGACGAGCAGTACTTC. Its translation is CSVEARGKPDEQYF.

The J gene is TRBJ1-6, the V gene TRBV7-9; perhaps TRBD1 as D (5 bases). Germline values: CDR1 SEHNR, CDR2 FQNEAQ (reference sequence). V gave up 0 bases and J gave up 10 bases, with 16 bases separating them. The length of the CDR3 is 16 residues. The CDR3 region is CASSLAAGSRGSPLHF. The CDR3 DNA follows: TGTGCCAGCAGCTTAGCCGCAGGGTCGAGAGGATCACCCCTCCACTTT.

Comments on this clone: Other DNA sequences in the sample encode the same CDR3. This rearrangement joins TRBV19 to TRBJ2-7; weak D call: TRBD1 (6 bases). The CDR3 is 14 residues long. Germline CDR1 and CDR2: LNHDA and SQIVND (reference sequence). V shed 2 bases and J shed 0 bases, with 8 bases lying between them. DNA of the CDR3: TGTGCCAGTAGTATACAGGGGATCTCCTACGAGCAGTACTTC. As protein: CASSIQGISYEQYF.

The chain employs TRBV29-1 and TRBJ2-3, with 16 nucleotides matching TRBD2. The CDR3 extends over 18 amino acids. With V trimmed by 3 bases and J by 2 bases, 8 bases remained unmatched. Germline values: CDR1 SQVTM, CDR2 ANQGSEA. The CDR3 reads CSVEGGLAGGRLTDTQYF. Written as DNA, the CDR3 is TGCAGCGTTGAGGGGGGACTAGCGGGAGGGCGCCTCACAGATACGCAGTATTTT.

A few counts support this clone. This chain links TRBV4-2 with TRBJ2-3; 12 bases align to TRBD2. The V segment lost 0 bases and the J segment 2 bases; nucleotides outside the gene matches: 6. The CDR3 loop spans 18 amino acids. Germline V gene sequence: CDR1 LGHNA, CDR2 YNFKEQ. The CDR3 DNA reads as TGTGCCAGCAGCCAAGAGGCTAGCGGGAGGGGATACACAGATACGCAGTATTTT. Translation: CASSQEASGRGYTDTQYF.

Here the CDR3 reads CASSGTGLGLEQYF. Here the CDR3 DNA reads TGTGCCAGCAGTGGGACAGGTCTTGGTCTTGAGCAGTACTTC. The V call is TRBV7-9, the J call TRBJ2-7; TRBD1 matches 8 bases. The CDR3 spans 14 residues. V lost 6 bases, J lost 7 bases, and 11 bases stayed unmatched. Germline V gene sequence: CDR1 SEHNR, CDR2 FQNEAQ (reference sequence). The complete variable domain, with remaining parts taken from reference TRBV7-9 and TRBJ2-7, reads DTGVSQNPRHKITKRGQNVTFRCDPISEHNRLYWYRQTLGQGPEFLTYFQNEAQLEKSRLLSDRFSAERPKGSFSTLEIQRTEQGDSAMYLCASSGTGLGLEQYFGPGTRLTVT.

This clone occurred a few times. V gene TRBV6-1 combines with J gene TRBJ2-7, with D maybe TRBD1 (6 bases). Deletions cut 6 bases from V and 5 bases from J, with 17 bases between. There are 14 residues in the CDR3. Germline lookup yields CDR1 MNHNS and CDR2 SASEGT. The CDR3 region is CASSVPGQGNEQYF. The CDR3 nucleotides read TGTGCCAGCAGCGTTCCGGGACAAGGAAACGAGCAGTACTTC.

V is TRBV6-1 and J is TRBJ2-7; 12 positions agree with TRBD2. This CDR3 has 14 residues. CDR1 and CDR2 (germline): MNHNS, SASEGT. V dropped 5 bases and J dropped 2; count of bases not matched to a gene: 1. The CDR3 region has the DNA TGTGCCAGCAGTTGGACTAGCGGGACCTACGAGCAGTACTTC. Amino acids: CASSWTSGTYEQYF.

This clone was observed a few times. The CDR3 protein is CASPPAGTGHYNEQFF. DNA for the CDR3: TGTGCCAGCCCCCCCGCGGGAACAGGCCACTACAATGAGCAGTTCTTC. The chain links TRBV6-6 to TRBJ2-1, with a weak D call TRBD2 (6 bases). CDR1 is MNHNY, CDR2 SVGAGI, per germline (reference sequence). V lost 8 bases, J lost 3 bases, and 20 bases lay in between. This CDR3 is 16 amino acids long.

The rearrangement links TRBV29-1 to TRBJ2-1; TRBD1 is a possible D gene (5 bases). Germline-derived CDR1 and CDR2 are SQVTM and ANQGSEA. The CDR3 sequence is 13 residues long. V shed 4 bases and J shed 6 bases, with 13 bases lying between them. CDR3 in DNA: TGCAGCGTTGTAGACGACAGAAGCAATGAGCAGTTCTTC. Translated, it gives CSVVDDRSNEQFF.

V is TRBV28 and J is TRBJ1-5; D not resolved. With 7 bases removed from V and 2 bases from J, the gap between germline ends came to 12 bases. Germline values: CDR1 MDHEN, CDR2 SYDVKM. The CDR3 is made up of 14 amino acids. CDR3 residues: CASTRGRGNQPQHF. The CDR3 bases are TGTGCCAGCACCCGAGGTCGGGGCAATCAGCCCCAGCATTTT.

The CDR3 nucleotides read TGTGCCAGTAGTATAGATGAAGAGGGACTGGACGGCTACACCTTC. It encodes CASSIDEEGLDGYTF. The chain is built from TRBV19 and TRBJ1-2; tentatively, D is TRBD1 (5 bases). CDR3 length equals 15 residues. V dropped 0 bases and J dropped 8 bases, with 16 bases sitting between them. Per the germline V gene, CDR1 is LNHDA and CDR2 is SQIVND (reference sequence).

The chain joins TRBV30 to TRBJ2-3; TRBD2 agrees at 8 bases. V shed 3 bases, J shed 6 bases, and the junction held 8 bases outside the gene matches. Germline V gene sequence: CDR1 GTSNPN, CDR2 SVGIG (reference sequence). The CDR3 loop spans 14 amino acids. The DNA for the CDR3 is TGTGCCTGGAGCGTAGGCGGGGGGTTCGATACGCAGTATTTT. Translation: CAWSVGGGFDTQYF.

The gene calls are TRBV4-1 and TRBJ1-2; a weak D match, TRBD1 (5 bases). This CDR3 spans 16 amino acids. Germline CDR1 is MGHRA and CDR2 is YSYEKL. V was pared by 2 bases and J by 0 bases, with 13 bases between. The CDR3 is CASSQPLRGTNYGYTF. The CDR3, as DNA: TGCGCCAGCAGCCAACCACTTAGGGGTACTAACTATGGCTACACCTTC.

The V call is TRBV27, the J call TRBJ2-3; D is undetermined. CDR3 length: 12 amino acids. From germline, CDR1 is MNHEY and CDR2 SMNVEV (reference sequence). The ends were cut back, 6 bases at V and 5 bases at J, with 9 bases in the middle. The CDR3 region has the DNA TGTGCCAGCAGCCCTACGCGAGATACGCAGTATTTT. It yields the protein CASSPTRDTQYF.